What follows is one T cell receptor beta chain and its context. Its antigen is not identified. The CDR3 runs 15 residues. The V segment lost 4 bases and the J segment 5 bases; nucleotides outside the gene matches: 8. The germline V gene has CDR1 MDHEN and CDR2 SYDVKM. The source of the sample is a study of T cell repertoires in cytomegalovirus infection. TCRdb ran MiXCR on the reads and lists one entry per CDR3 protein. The table records 160,000 or so distinct CDR3 sequences, 20% to 25% of them present only once. Overall study findings and caveats: Predominance within the ex vivo response was attributable to HLA-C-restricted CMV-specific TCR beta clonotypes.

The rearrangement links TRBV28 to TRBJ2-5; 9 bases match TRBD2. Sequencing was done on a sample of PBMCs. The clonotype originates from a human donor in good health (CMV status not recorded). Some clones in this sample may be carry-over from other donors' samples. As DNA, the CDR3 is TGTGCCAGCAGTTCCCTGGCGGGGGGGCAGGAGACCCAGTACTTC. Protein: CASSSLAGGQETQYF.